Sequencing of this TCR beta chain was carried out in a study of control samples from healthy donors and cancer patients. The CDR3 runs to 15 residues. The germline V gene has CDR1 MNHNY and CDR2 SVGAGI (reference sequence). V dropped 5 bases and J dropped 5; count of bases not matched to a gene: 8. TCRdb keeps only in-frame clones here, not all; method: immunoSEQ multiplex PCR. The data contain about 120,000 clones, approximately 88% of them singletons. Sequencing was done on a sample of blood. The sequence was obtained from a middle-aged man in good health. V gene TRBV6-6 combines with J gene TRBJ2-1; 8 bases match TRBD1. The CDR3 here is CASSHTGTGDNEQFF. The CDR3 nucleotides read TGTGCCAGCAGTCATACCGGGACAGGAGACAATGAGCAGTTCTTC.